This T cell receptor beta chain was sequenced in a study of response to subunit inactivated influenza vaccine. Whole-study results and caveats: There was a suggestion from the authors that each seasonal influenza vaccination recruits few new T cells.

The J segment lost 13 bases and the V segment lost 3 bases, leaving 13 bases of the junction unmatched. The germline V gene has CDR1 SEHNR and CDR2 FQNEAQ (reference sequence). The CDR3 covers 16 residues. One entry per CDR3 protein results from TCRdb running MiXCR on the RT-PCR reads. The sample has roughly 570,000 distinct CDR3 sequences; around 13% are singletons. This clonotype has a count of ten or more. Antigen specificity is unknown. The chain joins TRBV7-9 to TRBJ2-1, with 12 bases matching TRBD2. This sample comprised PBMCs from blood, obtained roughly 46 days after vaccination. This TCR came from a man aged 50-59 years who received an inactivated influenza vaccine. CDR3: CASSFDVRPSGGVQFF. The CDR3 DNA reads TGTGCCAGCAGCTTTGATGTTCGTCCTAGCGGGGGGGTACAGTTCTTC.